This TCR beta chain emerged from a study of vaccination and CD4 T cells after COVID-19. Regarding this clonotype: Antigen unknown.

Sequencing of DNA taken from cultured CD4+ T cells relied on the Oncomine TCR Beta short-read assay. TCRdb processed the PCR reads anew with MiXCR; each CDR3 protein has one entry. The repertoire holds about 14,000 distinct CDR3 sequences, with about 53% as singletons. Treatment: roughly ten-day PBMC culture with coronavirus spike peptide pools or control peptides (ViraFEST assay). CDR1 MDHEN and CDR2 SYDVKM come from the germline V gene. The J segment lost 8 bases and the V segment lost 6 bases, leaving 10 bases of the junction unmatched. This CDR3 contains 15 residues. The sample consisted of CD4+ T cells from blood, cultured in vitro, taken before SARS-CoV-2 vaccination. The TCR originated in a human donor who had recovered from COVID-19. The chain has TRBV28 and TRBJ1-6, with 7 positions matching TRBD1. The DNA of the CDR3 is TGTGCCAGCAGCACAGGGGACATGGTTGATTCACCCCTCCACTTT. This sequence encodes CASSTGDMVDSPLHF.